This TCR beta chain was documented in a study of shared clonotypes between healthy human individuals. Study-level findings and limits: Non-shared clonotypes had lower generation probabilities than clonotypes shared by all four sorted-subset donors. Among the subsets, naive ones generally showed larger estimated richness than memory ones. Naive CD4 clonotypes were shared across a few donors at about 5.2%.

Deep level was the assay's run setting. Here immunoSEQ multiplex PCR was the method, and the copy in TCRdb shows in-frame clones only, minus some. This sample carries approximately 2,300,000 clones, less than 95% of them seen once, and the ten largest clones take 0.37%. Regarding this clone: Antigen specificity is unknown. Different DNA sequences within this sample yield the same CDR3.

Unmatched junction bases numbered 4, after V lost 4 bases and J lost 2 bases. The CDR3 is made up of 14 amino acids. Germline V lookup: CDR1 SGHTA, CDR2 FQGNSA. The TCR sequence derives from a man younger than 30 in good health. Some clones in this sample may be carry-over from other donors' samples. The sample was naive CD4+ T cells from PBMCs. Subset reported: CD45RA+ positively selected. The chain combines TRBV7-2 with TRBJ2-5; 7 nucleotides align to TRBD2. CDR3: CASSYQRGQETQYF. For the CDR3, the DNA is TGTGCCAGCAGCTATCAGCGGGGACAAGAGACCCAGTACTTC.